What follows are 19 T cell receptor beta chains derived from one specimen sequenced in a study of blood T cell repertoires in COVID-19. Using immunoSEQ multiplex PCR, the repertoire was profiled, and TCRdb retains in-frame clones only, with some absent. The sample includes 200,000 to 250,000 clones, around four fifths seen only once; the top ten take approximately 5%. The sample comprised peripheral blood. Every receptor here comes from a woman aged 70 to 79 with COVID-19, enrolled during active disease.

The CDR3 spells CASSSLPGQSSPSYGYTF. CDR3 nucleotides: TGTGCCAGCAGCTCACTCCCGGGACAGTCTTCCCCCTCTTATGGCTACACCTTC. The rearrangement joins TRBV5-8 to TRBJ1-2, with TRBD1 identical over 7 bases. The CDR3 is made up of 18 amino acids. With V trimmed by 3 bases and J by 5 bases, 19 bases remained unmatched. CDR1 and CDR2 from the germline V gene are SGHTS and YDEGEE.

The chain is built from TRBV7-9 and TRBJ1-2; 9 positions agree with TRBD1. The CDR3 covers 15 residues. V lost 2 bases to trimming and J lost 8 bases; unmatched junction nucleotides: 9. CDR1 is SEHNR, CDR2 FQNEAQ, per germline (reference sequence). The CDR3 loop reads CASSLPLTGGQGYTF. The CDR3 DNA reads TGTGCCAGCAGCTTACCGTTAACAGGGGGCCAGGGCTACACCTTC.

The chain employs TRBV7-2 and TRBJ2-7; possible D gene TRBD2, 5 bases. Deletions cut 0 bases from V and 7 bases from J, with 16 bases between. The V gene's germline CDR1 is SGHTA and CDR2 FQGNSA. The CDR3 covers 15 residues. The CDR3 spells CASSLAQARSGEQYF. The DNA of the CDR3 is TGTGCCAGCAGCTTAGCGCAGGCAAGGTCGGGAGAGCAGTACTTC.

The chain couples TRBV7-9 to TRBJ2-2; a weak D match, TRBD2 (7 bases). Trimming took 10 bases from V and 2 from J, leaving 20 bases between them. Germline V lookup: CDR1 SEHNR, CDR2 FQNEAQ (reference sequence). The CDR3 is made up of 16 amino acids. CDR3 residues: CATPSRRGGNTGELFF. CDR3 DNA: TGTGCCACCCCCAGCAGGAGGGGGGGTAACACCGGGGAGCTGTTTTTT.

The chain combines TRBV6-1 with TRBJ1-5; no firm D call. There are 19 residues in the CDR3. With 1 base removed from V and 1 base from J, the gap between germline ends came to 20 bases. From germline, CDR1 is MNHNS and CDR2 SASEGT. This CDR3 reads CASSEGPGSLGRSNQPQHF. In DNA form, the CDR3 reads TGTGCCAGCAGTGAAGGGCCCGGGTCTCTCGGAAGGAGCAATCAGCCCCAGCATTTT.

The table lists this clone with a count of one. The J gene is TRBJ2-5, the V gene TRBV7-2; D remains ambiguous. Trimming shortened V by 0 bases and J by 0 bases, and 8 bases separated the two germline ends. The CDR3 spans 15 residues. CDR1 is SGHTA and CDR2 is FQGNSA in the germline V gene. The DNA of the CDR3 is TGTGCCAGCAGCTTAGCATTCGGGTACCAAGAGACCCAGTACTTC. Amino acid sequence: CASSLAFGYQETQYF. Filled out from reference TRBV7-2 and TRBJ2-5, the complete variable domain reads GAGVSQSPSNKVTEKGKDVELRCDPISGHTALYWYRQSLGQGLEFLIYFQGNSAPDKSGLPSDRFSAERTGGSVSTLTIQRTQQEDSAVYLCASSLAFGYQETQYFGPGTRLLVL.

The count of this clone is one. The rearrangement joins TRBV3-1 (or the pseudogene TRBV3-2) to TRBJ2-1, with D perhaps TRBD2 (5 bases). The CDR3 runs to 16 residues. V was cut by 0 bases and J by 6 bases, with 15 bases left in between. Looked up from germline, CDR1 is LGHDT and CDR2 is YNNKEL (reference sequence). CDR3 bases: TGTGCCAGCAGCCAAGAAAGAGGGAGTCCGCCCAATGAGCAGTTCTTC. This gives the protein CASSQERGSPPNEQFF.

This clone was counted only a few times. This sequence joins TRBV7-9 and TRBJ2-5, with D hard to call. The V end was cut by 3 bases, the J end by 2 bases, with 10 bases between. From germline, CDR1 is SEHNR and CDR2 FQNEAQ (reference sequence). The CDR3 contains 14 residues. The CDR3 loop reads CASSFRFRQETQYF. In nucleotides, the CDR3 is TGTGCCAGCAGCTTTCGGTTTAGACAAGAGACCCAGTACTTC.

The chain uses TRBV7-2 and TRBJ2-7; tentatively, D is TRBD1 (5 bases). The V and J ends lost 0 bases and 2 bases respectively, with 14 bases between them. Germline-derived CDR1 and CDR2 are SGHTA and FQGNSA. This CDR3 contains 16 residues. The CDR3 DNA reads TGTGCCAGCAGCTTAGCCCCTCCCACAGGTCCCTACGAGCAGTACTTC. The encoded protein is CASSLAPPTGPYEQYF.

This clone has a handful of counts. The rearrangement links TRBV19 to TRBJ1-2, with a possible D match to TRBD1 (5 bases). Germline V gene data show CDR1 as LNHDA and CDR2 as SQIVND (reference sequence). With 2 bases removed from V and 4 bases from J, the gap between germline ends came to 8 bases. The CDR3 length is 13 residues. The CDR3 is CASSISTVYGYTF. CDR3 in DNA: TGTGCCAGTAGTATATCGACAGTCTATGGCTACACCTTC.

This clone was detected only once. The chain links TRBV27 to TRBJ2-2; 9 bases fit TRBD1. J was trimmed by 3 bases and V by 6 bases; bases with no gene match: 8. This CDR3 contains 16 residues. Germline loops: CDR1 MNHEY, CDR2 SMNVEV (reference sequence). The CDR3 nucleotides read TGTGCCAGCAGATTTTCCCGGGACAGGGACACCGGGGAGCTGTTTTTT. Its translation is CASRFSRDRDTGELFF.

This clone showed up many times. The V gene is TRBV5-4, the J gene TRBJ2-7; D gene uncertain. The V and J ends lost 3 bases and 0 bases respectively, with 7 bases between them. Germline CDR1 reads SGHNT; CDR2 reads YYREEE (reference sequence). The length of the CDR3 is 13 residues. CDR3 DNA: TGTGCCAGCAGCTCGGGTCCCTCCTACGAGCAGTACTTC. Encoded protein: CASSSGPSYEQYF.

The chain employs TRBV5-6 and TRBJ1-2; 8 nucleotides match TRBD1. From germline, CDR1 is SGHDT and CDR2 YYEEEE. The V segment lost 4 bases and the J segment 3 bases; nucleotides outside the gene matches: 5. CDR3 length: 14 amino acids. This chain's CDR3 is CASSARGLDYGYTF. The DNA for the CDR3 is TGTGCCAGCAGCGCCAGGGGGCTGGACTATGGCTACACCTTC.

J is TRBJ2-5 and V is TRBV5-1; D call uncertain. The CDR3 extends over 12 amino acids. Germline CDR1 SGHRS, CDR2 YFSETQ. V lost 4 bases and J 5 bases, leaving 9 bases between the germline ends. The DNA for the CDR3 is TGCGCCAGCAGCCCCGTAGAGGAGACCCAGTACTTC. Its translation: CASSPVEETQYF.

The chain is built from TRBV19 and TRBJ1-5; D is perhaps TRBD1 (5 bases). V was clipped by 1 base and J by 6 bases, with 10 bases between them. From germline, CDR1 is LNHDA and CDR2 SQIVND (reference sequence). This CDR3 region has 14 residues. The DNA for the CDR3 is TGTGCCAGTAGTATAGCCCAGGGTGGTCAGCCCCAGCATTTT. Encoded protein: CASSIAQGGQPQHF. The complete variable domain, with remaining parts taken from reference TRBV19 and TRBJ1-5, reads DGGITQSPKYLFRKEGQNVTLSCEQNLNHDAMYWYRQDPGQGLRLIYYSQIVNDFQKGDIAEGYSVSREKKESFPLTVTSAQKNPTAFYLCASSIAQGGQPQHFGDGTRLSIL.

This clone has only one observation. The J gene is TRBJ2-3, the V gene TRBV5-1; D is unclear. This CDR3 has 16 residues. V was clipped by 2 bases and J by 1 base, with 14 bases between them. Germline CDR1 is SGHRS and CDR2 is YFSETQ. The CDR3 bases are TGCGCCAGCAGCTTATTCGGGTTGAGAGGCACAGATACGCAGTATTTT. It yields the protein CASSLFGLRGTDTQYF.

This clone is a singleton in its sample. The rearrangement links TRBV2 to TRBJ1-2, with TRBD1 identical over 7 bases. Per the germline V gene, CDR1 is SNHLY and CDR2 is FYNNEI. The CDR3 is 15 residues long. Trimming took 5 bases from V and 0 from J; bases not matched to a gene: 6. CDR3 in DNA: TGTGCCAGCAGTTCCCGGACAGGCACTAACTATGGCTACACCTTC. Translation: CASSSRTGTNYGYTF.

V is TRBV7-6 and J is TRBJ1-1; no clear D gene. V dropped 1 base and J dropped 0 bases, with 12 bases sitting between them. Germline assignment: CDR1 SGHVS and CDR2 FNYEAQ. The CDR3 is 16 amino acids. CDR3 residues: CASSLESVLLNTEAFF. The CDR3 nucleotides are TGTGCCAGCAGCTTAGAGTCGGTCCTCTTGAACACTGAAGCTTTCTTT.

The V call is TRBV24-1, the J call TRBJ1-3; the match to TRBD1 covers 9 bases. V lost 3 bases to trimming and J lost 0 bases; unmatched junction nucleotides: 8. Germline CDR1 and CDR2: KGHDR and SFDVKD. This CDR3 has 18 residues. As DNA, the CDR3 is TGTGCCACCAGTGATGGGGGGACAGGGAAAGGCTCTGGAAACACCATATATTTT. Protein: CATSDGGTGKGSGNTIYF.